This T cell receptor beta chain was captured by sequencing in a study of blood T cell repertoires in COVID-19. Turning to the study itself: Sites in the United States, Italy and Spain provided acute and convalescent COVID-19 samples.

The CDR3 covers 13 residues. Germline V gives CDR1 SGHAT, CDR2 FQNNGV. Trimming removed 4 bases from V and 2 bases from J, with 8 bases in between. Per the authors' pipeline: Estimation of nucleated cell counts was performed using reference gene primer amplification. The data were produced by immunoSEQ multiplex PCR, yet TCRdb's version contains in-frame clones alone and is incomplete. The V and J calls and clone size come from that table; D and trimming were worked out from the DNA. The table has 190,000 or so clones, approximately 90% seen once; the top ten hold less than 3%. The chain has TRBV11-2 and TRBJ2-5; tentatively, D is TRBD2 (6 bases). Sequenced material: peripheral blood. The sequence was obtained from a woman aged 25 to 39 with active or convalescent COVID-19. CDR3 DNA sequence: TGTGCCAGCAGCTGGGACTGGCAAGAGACCCAGTACTTC. This sequence encodes CASSWDWQETQYF.